Below are 27 T cell receptor beta chains sequenced from a single sample in a study of regulatory T cells in long-lasting Graves disease (dated by TCRdb to the early 2020s). Taken with the paper, the label for time point translates to: persistent/refractory GD, antithyroid drugs over 5 years with positive TRAb. RNA was extracted from PBMCs in TRIzol for both TCR sequencing and RNA sequencing. Library preparation used multiplex PCR. Instrument on record: Illumina HiSeq 4000. CDR3 regions were amplified by Arm-PCR with iRepertoire HTBI primers to construct TCR beta libraries. In TCRdb, the public reads were trimmed at Q25 with fastp and aligned with MiXCR, with productive beta chains retained. CDR3 protein sequences are deduplicated, and each keeps its most common genes and DNA. The sample table lists 300,000 to 400,000 distinct CDR3 sequences, around 20% of them with a count of one. The ten largest clones represent 29% of the sample.

The sample here was peripheral blood mononuclear cells (PBMCs), taken when the disease was refractory, from a patient treated with antithyroid drugs. The receptors come from a female donor with Graves disease.

V and J are TRBV6-1 and TRBJ2-4; no clear D. V was pared by 5 bases and J by 3 bases, with 11 bases between. This CDR3 comprises 14 residues. Germline V gene lookup returns CDR1 MNHNS and CDR2 SASEGT. Here the CDR3 DNA reads TGTGCCAGCAGTATGAGGCAGGACAAAAACATTCAGTACTTC. This codes for CASSMRQDKNIQYF.

The sample holds many counts of this clonotype. The chain carries TRBV2 and TRBJ2-7, with TRBD1 identical over 7 bases. With V trimmed by 8 bases and J by 4 bases, 5 bases remained unmatched. This CDR3 is built from 12 residues. Germline V gene sequence: CDR1 SNHLY, CDR2 FYNNEI. The CDR3 bases are TGTGCCAGCCGATTCAGGGGGTACGAGCAGTACTTC. Translation: CASRFRGYEQYF.

This clonotype has a count of ten or more. This chain joins TRBV3-1 and TRBJ1-4; TRBD1 agrees at 7 bases. Germline V gene data show CDR1 as LGHDT and CDR2 as YNNKEL (reference sequence). Trimming cost V 8 bases and J 0 bases; bases outside gene matches: 6. This CDR3 has 15 amino acids. The CDR3 DNA reads as TGTGCCAGCGGGCGACAGGGCGCAACTAATGAAAAACTGTTTTTT. Residues: CASGRQGATNEKLFF.

About this clonotype: A much larger clone is a single base away; this may be a read error. CDR3 protein: CATSRESTNGKLFF. CDR3 nucleotides: TGTGCCACCAGCAGGGAATCAACTAATGGAAAACTGTTTTTT. V is TRBV15 and J is TRBJ1-4, with unresolved D. Germline V gene sequence: CDR1 LNHNV, CDR2 YYDKDF (reference sequence). The CDR3 extends over 14 amino acids.

This clonotype was recorded at least ten times. The chain is built from TRBV12-3 or TRBV12-4 and TRBJ1-1, with TRBD1 matching 7 bases. The J segment lost 3 bases and the V segment lost 5 bases, leaving 6 bases of the junction unmatched. This CDR3 has 14 amino acids. The CDR3 DNA reads as TGTGCCAGCAGTAACAGGGGTGGGTACACTGAAGCTTTCTTT. The encoded protein is CASSNRGGYTEAFF.

The rearrangement uses TRBV10-2 and TRBJ2-5; the D call may be TRBD1 or TRBD2 (6 bases each). This CDR3 is 15 amino acids long. CDR1 is WSHSY and CDR2 is SAAADI in the germline V gene. Trimming cost V 6 bases and J 4 bases, with 18 bases left between them. CDR3 protein: CASSARGRGGETQYF. In DNA form, the CDR3 reads TGCGCCAGCAGCGCCCGGGGGCGCGGTGGAGAGACCCAGTACTTC.

The chain couples TRBV7-9 to TRBJ1-4, with TRBD1 identical over 10 bases. The junction had 7 bases not matched to a gene; V was cut back by 4 bases and J by 8 bases. Germline CDR1 reads SEHNR; CDR2 reads FQNEAQ (reference sequence). The CDR3 has 15 residues. The CDR3 region is CASSSRQGAEEKLFF. The CDR3 region has the DNA TGTGCCAGCAGCTCCCGACAGGGGGCGGAAGAAAAACTGTTTTTT.

This clonotype has at least ten counts. CDR3 loop: CASKNTGNTEAFF. In DNA form, the CDR3 reads TGTGCCAGCAAAAACACAGGGAACACTGAAGCTTTCTTT. This sequence joins TRBV27 and TRBJ1-1; the D gene is possibly TRBD1 (5 bases). Germline V gene sequence: CDR1 MNHEY, CDR2 SMNVEV (reference sequence). The CDR3 extends over 13 amino acids. Trimming removed 7 bases at V and 1 base at J, with 10 bases between.

The rearrangement links TRBV19 to TRBJ1-3; D uncertain. Trimming stripped 1 base from V and 2 bases from J, with 3 bases between. Germline lookup yields CDR1 LNHDA and CDR2 SQIVND (reference sequence). The CDR3 has 13 residues. CDR3 DNA sequence: TGTGCCAGTAGTATAGTTCCTGGAAACACCATATATTTT. Its translation is CASSIVPGNTIYF.

This clonotype is a singleton in its sample. A much larger clonotype is one base distant, so this may be a read error. The V call is TRBV2, the J call TRBJ1-5, with a weak D call TRBD1 (6 bases). The CDR3 loop spans 15 amino acids. V was pared by 4 bases and J by 3 bases, with 13 bases between. Looked up from germline, CDR1 is SNHLY and CDR2 is FYNNEI. CDR3 protein: CASSGLGADNQPQHF. CDR3 DNA sequence: TGTGCCAGCAGTGGTTTGGGGGCTGACAATCAGCCCCAGCATTTT.

This clonotype has ten or more counts. This chain uses TRBV20-1 with TRBJ2-5; D is perhaps TRBD1 or TRBD2 (5 bases each). CDR1 DFQATT and CDR2 SNEGSKA come from the germline V gene (reference sequence). The CDR3 covers 11 residues. CDR3 nucleotides: TGCAATCCCCAGGGAGTTGGGACCCAGTACTTC. Translation: CNPQGVGTQYF.

This clonotype was recorded many times. The chain couples TRBV2 to TRBJ1-1; D is perhaps TRBD1 (6 bases). V was trimmed by 6 bases and J by 0 bases, leaving 14 bases between them. CDR3 length: 15 amino acids. The germline CDR1 and CDR2 sequences are SNHLY and FYNNEI. The CDR3 DNA is TGTGCCAGCAGAGAATTACAGGGCGTGAACACTGAAGCTTTCTTT. This translates into CASRELQGVNTEAFF.

This clonotype was detected only a few times. The rearrangement uses TRBV19 and TRBJ1-3; D unclear. V was pared by 3 bases and J by 8 bases, with 14 bases between. There are 14 residues in the CDR3. The germline V gene encodes CDR1 LNHDA and CDR2 SQIVND (reference sequence). The CDR3 DNA sequence: TGTGCCAGTAGTATCGTCAGCTCTCGGGACACCATATATTTT. Amino acids: CASSIVSSRDTIYF.

This clonotype was recorded many times. The CDR3 DNA reads TGTGCTAGTGGTTTGGGAGTCTATGGCTACACCTTC. Translated: CASGLGVYGYTF. The V call is TRBV12-5, the J call TRBJ1-2; D is ambiguous. The CDR3 totals 12 residues. V was pared by 1 base and J by 4 bases, with 4 bases between. Germline V CDR1 and CDR2: LGHNT, FRNRAP.

This clonotype turned up a few times. The V gene is TRBV28, the J gene TRBJ2-3; D is possibly TRBD2 (5 bases). V lost 7 bases, J lost 8 bases, and 13 bases lay in between. CDR1 is MDHEN, CDR2 SYDVKM, per germline. The CDR3 has 12 residues. The CDR3 protein is CASTPPRGTQYF. The CDR3 coding sequence is TGTGCCAGCACCCCACCCCGGGGTACGCAGTATTTT. Using reference TRBV28 and TRBJ2-3 for the parts outside the CDR3, the full variable domain is DVKVTQSSRYLVKRTGEKVFLECVQDMDHENMFWYRQDPGLGLRLIYFSYDVKMKEKGDIPEGYSVSREKKERFSLILESASTNQTSMYLCASTPPRGTQYFGPGTRLTVL.

In this sample, this clonotype turned up many times. The chain recombines TRBV7-8 with TRBJ1-5, with D maybe TRBD1 (5 bases). Per germline, CDR1 SGHVS and CDR2 FQNEAQ. The CDR3 length is 15 residues. Trimming took off 5 bases at V and 4 bases at J, with 15 bases between the two ends. CDR3 nucleotide sequence: TGTGCCAGCAGCGGCCGGGGGGGGATGAATCAGCCCCAGCATTTT. Its translation: CASSGRGGMNQPQHF.

This clonotype has ten or more counts. V is TRBV24-1 and J is TRBJ2-2; D is undetermined. Germline V lookup: CDR1 KGHDR, CDR2 SFDVKD. V lost 3 bases, J lost 7 bases, and 11 bases lay in between. This CDR3 contains 14 residues. CDR3 coding DNA: TGTGCCACCAGTGATGGTCGGGTAAACGGGGAGCTGTTTTTT. Protein product: CATSDGRVNGELFF.

The chain employs TRBV11-2 and TRBJ2-3; unclear D gene. This CDR3 spans 14 amino acids. Trimming removed 3 bases from V and 1 base from J, with 8 bases in between. Germline CDR1 SGHAT, CDR2 FQNNGV. The CDR3 DNA sequence: TGTGCCAGCAGCTTCTTCGTAGGCACAGATACGCAGTATTTT. Its protein is CASSFFVGTDTQYF.

This clonotype occurred a few times. CDR3 nucleotides: TGCGCCAGCAGCAGTGGGGCCGGGACCCAGTACTTC. Translating gives CASSSGAGTQYF. The rearrangement links TRBV5-1 to TRBJ2-5; a possible D gene is TRBD1 (5 bases). Trimming took off 4 bases at V and 7 bases at J, with 11 bases between the two ends. The germline gives CDR1 SGHRS, CDR2 YFSETQ. The CDR3 length is 12 residues.

This clonotype was detected ten times or more. The chain combines TRBV30 with TRBJ2-5, with TRBD2 matching 7 bases. Germline trimming cut 6 bases from V and 5 bases from J; bases unmatched to any gene: 12. The CDR3 is made up of 14 amino acids. CDR1 is GTSNPN and CDR2 is SVGIG in the germline V gene (reference sequence). CDR3 nucleotide sequence: TGTGCCTGCAACCAGCTCGCGGGAGACGAGACCCAGTACTTC. Translated: CACNQLAGDETQYF.

V and J are TRBV5-1 and TRBJ1-3; 7 bases are a match to TRBD1. This CDR3 is built from 15 residues. The trim removed 2 bases at V and 2 bases at J, leaving 4 bases unmatched. Germline V CDR1 and CDR2: SGHRS, YFSETQ. CDR3 in amino acids: CASSLSGGTGNTIYF. The CDR3 DNA reads as TGCGCCAGCAGCTTATCAGGGGGAACTGGAAACACCATATATTTT. Complete variable domain (other parts from reference TRBV5-1 and TRBJ1-3): KAGVTQTPRYLIKTRGQQVTLSCSPISGHRSVSWYQQTPGQGLQFLFEYFSETQRNKGNFPGRFSGRQFSNSRSEMNVSTLELGDSALYLCASSLSGGTGNTIYFGEGSWLTVV.

This clonotype was detected many times. The V and J genes are TRBV10-1 and TRBJ1-1; D gene ambiguous. With 10 bases removed from V and 1 base from J, the gap between germline ends came to 19 bases. In germline, CDR1 is WNHNN, CDR2 SYGVQD (reference sequence). CDR3 length equals 15 residues. The CDR3 nucleotides read TGCGCCACCCCCTTTTTTGAAGAGGGGAACACTGAAGCTTTCTTT. Its protein product is CATPFFEEGNTEAFF.

This chain uses TRBV9 with TRBJ2-5; D may correspond to TRBD1 or TRBD2 (7 bases each). V was cut by 1 base and J by 3 bases, with 10 bases left in between. The CDR3 spans 14 residues. Germline loops: CDR1 SGDLS, CDR2 YYNGEE. CDR3 bases: TGTGCCAGCAGCGTATCAGGGGGGGAAGAGACCCAGTACTTC. Translating gives CASSVSGGEETQYF.

The table lists this clonotype with many counts. The rearrangement uses TRBV30 and TRBJ1-5; D remains unclear. The CDR3 runs 14 residues. The V gene lost 1 base and the J gene lost 7 bases, with 14 bases spanning the gap. CDR1 GTSNPN and CDR2 SVGIG come from the germline V gene (reference sequence). The CDR3 sequence: CAWSGGLGMQPQHF. CDR3 in DNA: TGTGCCTGGAGTGGAGGGTTGGGCATGCAGCCCCAGCATTTT.

This clonotype was detected ten times or more. CDR3 loop: CASSATGKGGYTF. CDR3 sequence (DNA): TGTGCCAGCAGCGCTACAGGGAAGGGTGGCTACACCTTC. This chain uses TRBV6-1 with TRBJ1-2; perhaps TRBD1 as D (6 bases). Trimming stripped 6 bases from V and 7 bases from J, with 15 bases between. The germline gives CDR1 MNHNS, CDR2 SASEGT. CDR3 length: 13 amino acids.

In its sample, this clonotype was seen many times. The chain links TRBV27 to TRBJ1-2; unclear D gene. The germline CDR1 and CDR2 sequences are MNHEY and SMNVEV (reference sequence). Between the trimmed V and J ends, which lost 5 bases and 4 bases, there was a span of 11 bases. The CDR3 has 13 residues. CDR3 DNA sequence: TGTGCCAGCAGTACAGCCGGACCCTATGGCTACACCTTC. It codes for CASSTAGPYGYTF.

There are many counts of this clonotype. The chain is built from TRBV9 and TRBJ1-2; D gene uncertain. V was pared by 2 bases and J by 3 bases, with 8 bases between. Germline CDR1 SGDLS, CDR2 YYNGEE. This CDR3 contains 13 residues. CDR3 region: CASSVGSDYGYTF. The CDR3 region has the DNA TGTGCCAGCAGCGTTGGTTCGGACTATGGCTACACCTTC.